These 14 T cell receptor beta chains were sequenced from one sample in a study of regulatory T cells in long-lasting Graves disease. As for time point: newly diagnosed GD, antithyroid drugs for less than 3 months. There was RNA extracted from PBMCs, and the TCR library was made from it. Combining iRepertoire HTBI primers with Arm-PCR of CDR3 regions, the authors built TCR beta libraries. Via MiXCR, TCRdb re-called the multiplex PCR reads, giving one row per CDR3 protein. This sample has fewer than 550,000 distinct CDR3 sequences, with about 16% found just once. These data were also filed under a second study, of T cells in Graves' hyperthyroidism and ophthalmopathy.

The sample in question was peripheral blood mononuclear cells (PBMCs), obtained at new diagnosis, from a patient treated with antithyroid drugs. Receptors were obtained from a young woman with Graves disease.

This clonotype came up many times. The rearrangement links TRBV28 to TRBJ1-1; perhaps TRBD1 as D (6 bases). The CDR3 is 14 amino acids. Trimming took off 2 bases at V and 6 bases at J, with 13 bases between the two ends. Germline CDR1 reads MDHEN; CDR2 reads SYDVKM. The CDR3 sequence: CASSLDPGAAEAFF. The CDR3 region has the DNA TGTGCCAGCAGTTTAGATCCAGGGGCGGCTGAAGCTTTCTTT.

Turning to this clonotype: A far larger clone differs by one base, so this is likely a read error. The V call is TRBV7-9, the J call TRBJ2-5; D gene unclear. Per the germline V gene, CDR1 is SEHNR and CDR2 is FQNEAQ (reference sequence). The CDR3 runs to 13 residues. The CDR3 coding sequence is TGTGCCAGCAGTTGGAAGGTTCAAGGGACCCAGTACTTC. The encoded protein is CASSWKVQGTQYF.

This clonotype was found a few times. The rearrangement links TRBV14 to TRBJ2-1; D perhaps matches TRBD2 (6 bases). There are 16 residues in the CDR3. Per the germline V gene, CDR1 is SGHDN and CDR2 is FVKESK. Trimming pared 4 bases from V and 2 bases from J, leaving 15 bases between. The CDR3 DNA reads as TGTGCCAGCAGCCCTTGGAGGGCGGGGACCTACAATGAGCAGTTCTTC. It codes for CASSPWRAGTYNEQFF. The full variable domain, completed using reference TRBV14 and TRBJ2-1, is EAGVTQFPSHSVIEKGQTVTLRCDPISGHDNLYWYRRVMGKEIKFLLHFVKESKQDESGMPNNRFLAERTGGTYSTLKVQPAELEDSGVYFCASSPWRAGTYNEQFFGPGTRLTVL.

This clonotype was observed many times. The chain couples TRBV20-1 to TRBJ2-3; D is perhaps TRBD1 (5 bases). The CDR3 is 12 residues long. Trimming left V 7 bases short and J 4 bases short, with 12 bases between. Germline assignment: CDR1 DFQATT and CDR2 SNEGSKA (reference sequence). The CDR3 here is CSVFWGPDTQYF. DNA of the CDR3: TGCAGTGTATTCTGGGGCCCAGATACGCAGTATTTT.

This clonotype came up many times. The genes are TRBV2 and TRBJ2-7; D is tentatively TRBD1 or TRBD2 (5 bases each). Germline-derived CDR1 and CDR2 are SNHLY and FYNNEI. V was cut by 4 bases and J by 2 bases, with 21 bases left in between. This CDR3 region has 17 residues. This CDR3 reads CASSVIKEVQGPYEQYF. The CDR3 bases are TGTGCCAGCAGTGTTATTAAGGAGGTGCAGGGACCCTACGAGCAGTACTTC.

CDR3 DNA sequence: TGTGCCAGTATAGGGGCCGGGACAGGGAACACTGAAGCTTTCTTT. Protein: CASIGAGTGNTEAFF. The rearrangement links TRBV6-1 to TRBJ1-1; 8 bases match TRBD1. Unmatched junction bases numbered 10, after V lost 9 bases and J lost 1 base. CDR1 MNHNS and CDR2 SASEGT come from the germline V gene. The CDR3 is made up of 15 amino acids.

At least ten counts were recorded for this clonotype. V usage is TRBV2 and J usage is TRBJ1-1, with D tentatively TRBD1 (5 bases). The germline V gene encodes CDR1 SNHLY and CDR2 FYNNEI. Trimming left V 9 bases short and J 5 bases short, with 19 bases between. The CDR3 runs 14 residues. The DNA of the CDR3 is TGTGCCAGTGTGGGAGACAGAAGAGGTACTGAAGCTTTCTTT. Residues: CASVGDRRGTEAFF.

The J gene is TRBJ2-7, the V gene TRBV12-3 or TRBV12-4, with TRBD2 matching 14 bases. The CDR3 is 19 residues long. V shed 5 bases, J shed 2 bases, and the junction held 14 bases outside the gene matches. CDR3 DNA: TGTGCCAGCAGTCCGTCGACTAGCGGGAGGGCCGGATCGGCCTACGAGCAGTACTTC. Protein product: CASSPSTSGRAGSAYEQYF.

This clonotype turned up a few times. The V gene is TRBV10-3, the J gene TRBJ1-1; the match to TRBD1 covers 7 bases. J lost 1 base, V lost 1 base, and 0 bases had no gene match. The CDR3 sequence is 14 residues long. The germline V gene has CDR1 ENHRY and CDR2 SYGVKD. The DNA of the CDR3 is TGTGCCATCAGTGAGTGGGACAGGAACACTGAAGCTTTCTTT. The encoded protein is CAISEWDRNTEAFF.

Note on this clonotype: A clone one base away is much larger, so this may be a read error. CDR3 amino acids: CAWRASTEAFF. The CDR3 bases are TGTGCCTGGAGGGCGTCCACTGAAGCTTTCTTT. The chain links TRBV30 to TRBJ1-1; D gene uncertain. CDR3 length equals 11 residues. Germline CDR1 is GTSNPN and CDR2 is SVGIG (reference sequence). V lost 3 bases to trimming and J lost 4 bases, with 6 bases between them.

The chain has TRBV9 and TRBJ2-3, with D tentatively TRBD2 (6 bases). The CDR3 extends over 14 amino acids. Germline loops: CDR1 SGDLS, CDR2 YYNGEE. Trimming took off 0 bases at V and 5 bases at J, with 10 bases between the two ends. The CDR3 DNA is TGTGCCAGCAGCGTAGCGGGAGTTATAGATACGCAGTATTTT. Protein sequence: CASSVAGVIDTQYF.

Many counts were recorded for this clonotype. The V and J genes are TRBV2 and TRBJ2-5; 9 bases align to TRBD2. The V segment lost 6 bases and the J segment 5 bases; nucleotides outside the gene matches: 7. CDR1 and CDR2 from the germline V gene are SNHLY and FYNNEI. The CDR3 is made up of 14 amino acids. The CDR3 nucleotides are TGTGCCAGCAGATTCCGGACTAGCGTGGAGACCCAGTACTTC. It specifies CASRFRTSVETQYF.

The chain is built from TRBV19 and TRBJ1-1; 9 bases fit TRBD1. The germline V gene has CDR1 LNHDA and CDR2 SQIVND (reference sequence). This CDR3 contains 17 residues. J lost 6 bases, V lost 2 bases, and 13 bases had no gene match. Here the CDR3 reads CASSILFGQGSPSEAFF. CDR3 in DNA: TGTGCCAGTAGTATACTCTTTGGACAGGGGAGTCCCTCTGAAGCTTTCTTT.

To note about this clonotype: Germline and junction disagree at one end, which may indicate a read error. The chain couples TRBV27 to TRBJ1-1; 7 positions match TRBD1. The CDR3 contains 16 residues. Germline V gene data show CDR1 as MNHEY and CDR2 as SMNVEV (reference sequence). CDR3 nucleotide sequence: TGTGCCAACAGTTTAATTTGGGAGGGGGCTGGCACTGAAGCTTTCTTT. It translates to CANSLIWEGAGTEAFF.